These 4 T cell receptor beta chains came from one sample sequenced in a study of OX40 agonist ivuxolimab in advanced cancers. This table comes from immunoSEQ multiplex PCR, and its TCRdb copy is limited to in-frame clones, with some not included. The sample lists about 62,000 clones; around 90% were seen once. This sample comprised CD4+ or CD8+ T cells sorted from blood, obtained in a trial of the OX40 agonist ivuxolimab. These receptors originate from an adult with an advanced solid tumor such as melanoma, head and neck, liver or kidney cancer.

This chain links TRBV11-2 with TRBJ2-7; D uncertain. This CDR3 spans 14 amino acids. Germline lookup yields CDR1 SGHAT and CDR2 FQNNGV. V was shortened by 1 base and J by 3 bases, with 10 bases between the two germline ends. The CDR3 DNA is TGTGCCAGCAGCTTAGCCCGTGTGGGCTACGAGCAGTACTTC. This translates into CASSLARVGYEQYF.

V is TRBV9 and J is TRBJ2-7; D might be TRBD2 (6 bases). Germline CDR1 reads SGDLS; CDR2 reads YYNGEE. The CDR3 has 15 amino acids. Deletions cut 0 bases from V and 4 bases from J, with 14 bases between. The CDR3 coding sequence is TGTGCCAGCAGCGTAGCACCTAGCGAGAAATACGAGCAGTACTTC. Its translation: CASSVAPSEKYEQYF. Drawing the rest from reference TRBV9 and TRBJ2-7, the complete variable domain is DSGVTQTPKHLITATGQRVTLRCSPRSGDLSVYWYQQSLDQGLQFLIQYYNGEERAKGNILERFSAQQFPDLHSELNLSSLELGDSALYFCASSVAPSEKYEQYFGPGTRLTVT.

There are a few counts of this clone. J is TRBJ1-2 and V is TRBV13; D is unclear. The CDR3 covers 12 residues. The germline V and J ends were trimmed by 1 base and 4 bases, with 4 bases remaining between them. The germline V gene has CDR1 PRHDT and CDR2 FYEKMQ (reference sequence). CDR3 DNA sequence: TGTGCCAGCAGCTTAGTCAGCTATGGCTACACCTTC. Its translation is CASSLVSYGYTF.

The CDR3 region is CASSTWGGPGDTQYF. DNA of the CDR3: TGTGCCAGCAGCACCTGGGGGGGCCCGGGAGATACGCAGTATTTT. The chain joins TRBV7-8 to TRBJ2-3, with a possible D match to TRBD2 (7 bases). From germline, CDR1 is SGHVS and CDR2 FQNEAQ. Trimming pared 5 bases from V and 5 bases from J, leaving 17 bases between. This CDR3 comprises 15 residues.